The clone carrying this T cell receptor beta chain was picked up many times. Its antigen is unidentified. In the authors' methods: From around 20,000 to 690,000 TCRs were found per sample, with a median of about 100,000. Using its own MiXCR run on the RACE reads, TCRdb lists one record per CDR3 protein. These V and J calls are TCRdb output, not the study's own analysis. The repertoire holds about 260,000 distinct CDR3 sequences, more than 6.5% seen once, with 2.3% in the top ten. The record originates from a study of human T cells and chemical hapten exposure. Notes on the study in general: The study found that DPC sensitization did not change TCRs above 1 in 1000 frequency.

V lost 5 bases and J lost 7, with 18 bases in between. The CDR3 covers 15 residues. Germline-derived CDR1 and CDR2 are SEHNR and FQNEAQ (reference sequence). Sample time point: pre-sensitization, week 0. Treatment reported: therapeutic diphenylcyclopropenone sensitization with weekly scalp DPC. The sequence was obtained from a woman aged 35 to 49 with alopecia areata. Some clones in this sample may be carry-over from other donors' samples. The chain links TRBV7-9 to TRBJ2-1, with D perhaps matching TRBD1 (6 bases). This specimen consisted of whole blood, obtained in connection with sensitization to the hapten diphenylcyclopropenone (DPC). DNA of the CDR3: TGTGCCAGCAGCCCGGGACAACTCCCGGGGAATGAGCAGTTCTTC. This sequence encodes CASSPGQLPGNEQFF.